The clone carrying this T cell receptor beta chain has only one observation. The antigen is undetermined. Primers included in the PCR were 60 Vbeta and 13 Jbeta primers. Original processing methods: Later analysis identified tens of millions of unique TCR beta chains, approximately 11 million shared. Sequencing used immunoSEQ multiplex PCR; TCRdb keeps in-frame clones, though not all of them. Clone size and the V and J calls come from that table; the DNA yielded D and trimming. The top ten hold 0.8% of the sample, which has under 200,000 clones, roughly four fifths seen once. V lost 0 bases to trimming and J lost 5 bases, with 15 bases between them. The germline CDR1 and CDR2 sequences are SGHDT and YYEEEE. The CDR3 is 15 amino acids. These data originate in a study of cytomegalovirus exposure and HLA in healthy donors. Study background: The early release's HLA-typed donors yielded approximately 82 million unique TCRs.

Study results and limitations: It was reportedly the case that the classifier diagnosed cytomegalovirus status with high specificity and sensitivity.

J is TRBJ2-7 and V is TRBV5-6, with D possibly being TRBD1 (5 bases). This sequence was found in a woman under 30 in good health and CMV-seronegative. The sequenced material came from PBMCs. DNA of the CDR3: TGTGCCAGCAGCTTGGGGGCAGGGTCGCAGCACGAGCAGTACTTC. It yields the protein CASSLGAGSQHEQYF.